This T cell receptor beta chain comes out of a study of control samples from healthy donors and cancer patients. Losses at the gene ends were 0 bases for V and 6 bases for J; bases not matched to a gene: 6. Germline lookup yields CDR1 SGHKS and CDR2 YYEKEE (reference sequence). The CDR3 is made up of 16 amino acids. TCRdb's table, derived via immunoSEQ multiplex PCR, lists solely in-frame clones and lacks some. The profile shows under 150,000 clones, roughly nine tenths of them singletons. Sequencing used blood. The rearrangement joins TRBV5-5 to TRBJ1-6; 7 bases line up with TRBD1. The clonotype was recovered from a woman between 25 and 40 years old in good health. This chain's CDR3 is CASSLGRGGTNSPLHF. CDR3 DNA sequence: TGTGCCAGCAGCTTGGGCAGGGGGGGAACTAATTCACCCCTCCACTTT.